This T cell receptor beta chain was sequenced during a study of blood T cell repertoires in COVID-19. Only in-frame clones appear in the TCRdb table, and some are missing; sequencing was by immunoSEQ multiplex PCR. The sample records roughly 320,000 clones, roughly nine tenths being singletons. CDR1 and CDR2 (germline): SGHRS, YFSETQ. The CDR3 has 17 amino acids. Trimming took 4 bases from V and 0 from J, leaving 16 bases between them. The receptor was derived from a woman under 40 with COVID-19, enrolled during active disease. The chain recombines TRBV5-1 with TRBJ2-2, with a weak D call TRBD1 (7 bases). What was sequenced was peripheral blood. The CDR3 coding sequence is TGCGCCAGCAGCGGACTACAGGGGCGCTCGAACACCGGGGAGCTGTTTTTT. It yields the protein CASSGLQGRSNTGELFF.